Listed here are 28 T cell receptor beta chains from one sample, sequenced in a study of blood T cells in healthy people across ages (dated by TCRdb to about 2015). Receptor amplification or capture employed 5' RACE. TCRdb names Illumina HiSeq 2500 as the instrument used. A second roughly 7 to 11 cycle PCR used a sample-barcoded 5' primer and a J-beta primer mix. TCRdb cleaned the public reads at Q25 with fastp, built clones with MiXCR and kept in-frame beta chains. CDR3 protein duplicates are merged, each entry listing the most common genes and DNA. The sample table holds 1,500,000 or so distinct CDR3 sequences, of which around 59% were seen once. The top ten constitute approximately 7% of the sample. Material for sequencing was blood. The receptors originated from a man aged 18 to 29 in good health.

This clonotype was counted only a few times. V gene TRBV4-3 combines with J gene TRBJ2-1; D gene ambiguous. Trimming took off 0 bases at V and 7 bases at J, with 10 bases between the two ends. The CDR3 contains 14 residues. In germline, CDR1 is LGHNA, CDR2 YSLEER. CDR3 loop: CASSQDHLQNEQFF. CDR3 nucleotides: TGCGCCAGCAGCCAAGATCACCTCCAAAATGAGCAGTTCTTC.

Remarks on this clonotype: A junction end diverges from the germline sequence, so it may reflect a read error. The CDR3 loop is CVSSLLVSLLNEQYF. The DNA of the CDR3 is TGTGTCAGCAGTTTACTGGTCTCCCTACTAAACGAGCAGTACTTC. The genes are TRBV28 and TRBJ2-5; unclear D gene. The J call may be wrong; the DNA end is better matched by TRBJ2-7. The CDR3 has 15 amino acids. The germline gives CDR1 MDHEN, CDR2 SYDVKM.

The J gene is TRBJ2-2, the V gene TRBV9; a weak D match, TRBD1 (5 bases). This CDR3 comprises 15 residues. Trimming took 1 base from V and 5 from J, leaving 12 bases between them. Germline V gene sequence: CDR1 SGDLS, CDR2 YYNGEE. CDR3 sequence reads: CASSVLDRVTGELFF. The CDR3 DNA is TGTGCCAGCAGCGTACTAGACAGAGTTACCGGGGAGCTGTTTTTT.

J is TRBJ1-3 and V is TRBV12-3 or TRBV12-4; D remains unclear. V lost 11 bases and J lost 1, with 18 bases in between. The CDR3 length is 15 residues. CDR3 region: CAQTGTPSSGNTIYF. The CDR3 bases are TGTGCCCAGACTGGCACTCCCTCGTCTGGAAACACCATATATTTT.

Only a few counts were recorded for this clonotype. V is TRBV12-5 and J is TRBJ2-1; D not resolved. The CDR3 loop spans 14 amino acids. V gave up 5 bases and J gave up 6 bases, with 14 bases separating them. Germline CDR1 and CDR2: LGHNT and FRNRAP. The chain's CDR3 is CASGPDLTRNEQFF. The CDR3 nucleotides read TGTGCTAGTGGTCCGGACCTGACTCGCAATGAGCAGTTCTTC. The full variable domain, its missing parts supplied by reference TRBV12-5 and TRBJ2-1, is DARVTQTPRHKVTEMGQEVTMRCQPILGHNTVFWYRQTMMQGLELLAYFRNRAPLDDSGMPKDRFSAEMPDATLATLKIQPSEPRDSAVYFCASGPDLTRNEQFFGPGTRLTVL.

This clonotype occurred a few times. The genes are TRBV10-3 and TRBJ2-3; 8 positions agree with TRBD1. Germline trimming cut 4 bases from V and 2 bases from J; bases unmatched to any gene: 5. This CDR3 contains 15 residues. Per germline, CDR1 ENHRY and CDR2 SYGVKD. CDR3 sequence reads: CAISGPGQATDTQYF. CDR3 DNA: TGTGCCATCAGTGGGCCGGGACAGGCCACAGATACGCAGTATTTT.

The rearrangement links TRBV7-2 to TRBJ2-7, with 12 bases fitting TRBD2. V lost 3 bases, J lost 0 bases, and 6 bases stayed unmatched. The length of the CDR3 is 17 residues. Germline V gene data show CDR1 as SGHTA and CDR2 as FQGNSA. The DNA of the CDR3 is TGTGCCAGCAGCTTCCGACTAGCGGGAGACCTCTCCTACGAGCAGTACTTC. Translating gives CASSFRLAGDLSYEQYF.

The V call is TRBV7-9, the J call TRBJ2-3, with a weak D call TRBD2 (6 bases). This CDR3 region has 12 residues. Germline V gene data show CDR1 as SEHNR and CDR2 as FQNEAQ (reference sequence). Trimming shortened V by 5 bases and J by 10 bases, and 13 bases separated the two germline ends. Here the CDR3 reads CASSHGTFAQYF. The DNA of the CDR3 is TGTGCCAGCAGCCACGGGACTTTTGCGCAGTATTTT.

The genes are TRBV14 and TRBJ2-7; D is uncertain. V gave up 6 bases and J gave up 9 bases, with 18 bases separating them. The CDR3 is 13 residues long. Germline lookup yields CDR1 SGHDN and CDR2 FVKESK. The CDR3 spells CASSHAFRPVQYF. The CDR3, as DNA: TGTGCCAGCAGTCACGCCTTTCGCCCGGTGCAGTACTTC. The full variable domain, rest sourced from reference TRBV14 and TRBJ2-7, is EAGVTQFPSHSVIEKGQTVTLRCDPISGHDNLYWYRRVMGKEIKFLLHFVKESKQDESGMPNNRFLAERTGGTYSTLKVQPAELEDSGVYFCASSHAFRPVQYFGPGTRLTVT.

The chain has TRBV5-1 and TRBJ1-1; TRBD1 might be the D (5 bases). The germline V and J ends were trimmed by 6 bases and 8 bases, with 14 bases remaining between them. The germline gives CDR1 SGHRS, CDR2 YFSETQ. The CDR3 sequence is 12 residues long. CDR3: CASTTETAEAFF. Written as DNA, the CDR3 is TGCGCCAGCACTACCGAGACAGCGGAAGCTTTCTTT.

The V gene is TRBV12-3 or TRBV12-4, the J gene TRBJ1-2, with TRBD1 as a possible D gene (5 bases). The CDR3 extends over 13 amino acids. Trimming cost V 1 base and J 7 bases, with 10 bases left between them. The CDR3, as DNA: TGTGCCAGCAGTTTAGGCTCTCAGGGTGGCTACACCTTC. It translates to CASSLGSQGGYTF.

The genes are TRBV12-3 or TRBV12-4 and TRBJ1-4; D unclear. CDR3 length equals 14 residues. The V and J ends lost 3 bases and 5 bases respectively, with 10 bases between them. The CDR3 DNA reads TGTGCCAGCAGTTTTAGTCAGAGAAATGAAAAACTGTTTTTT. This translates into CASSFSQRNEKLFF.

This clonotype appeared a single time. CDR3 loop: CAISKDRAGNTEAFF. The CDR3 DNA follows: TGTGCCATCAGTAAGGACAGGGCGGGGAACACTGAAGCTTTCTTT. V and J are TRBV10-3 and TRBJ1-1, with TRBD1 matching 8 bases. CDR1 is ENHRY and CDR2 is SYGVKD in the germline V gene. This CDR3 has 15 amino acids. V gave up 5 bases and J gave up 1 base; unmatched junction bases: 6.

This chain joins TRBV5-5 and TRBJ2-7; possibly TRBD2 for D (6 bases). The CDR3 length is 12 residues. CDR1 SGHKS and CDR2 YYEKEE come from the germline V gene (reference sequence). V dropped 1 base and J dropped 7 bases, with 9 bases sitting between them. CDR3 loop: CASSLWGVEQYF. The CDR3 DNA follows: TGTGCCAGCAGCTTGTGGGGGGTGGAGCAGTACTTC.

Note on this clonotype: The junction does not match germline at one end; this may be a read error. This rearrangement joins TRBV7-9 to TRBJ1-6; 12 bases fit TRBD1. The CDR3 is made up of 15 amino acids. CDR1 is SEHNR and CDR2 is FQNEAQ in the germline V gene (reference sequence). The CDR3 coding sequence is TGTACCAGCAGCCCTGGGGACAGGGGGCACTCACCCCTCCACTTT. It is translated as CTSSPGDRGHSPLHF.

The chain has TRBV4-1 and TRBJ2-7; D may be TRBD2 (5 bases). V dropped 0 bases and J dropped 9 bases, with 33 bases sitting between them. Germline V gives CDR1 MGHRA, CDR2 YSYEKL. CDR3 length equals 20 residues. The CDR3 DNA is TGCGCCAGCAGCCAAGATCTTCCCAGCGCCGGGATCGGAGGTCAGGCGGGGCAGTACTTC. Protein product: CASSQDLPSAGIGGQAGQYF.

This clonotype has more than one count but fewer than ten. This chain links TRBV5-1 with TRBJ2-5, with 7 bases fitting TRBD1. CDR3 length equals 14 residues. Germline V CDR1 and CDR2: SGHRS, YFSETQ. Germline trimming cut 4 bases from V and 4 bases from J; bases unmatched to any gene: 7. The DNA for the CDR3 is TGCGCCAGCAGCCGAGCGACAGGGTCAGAGACCCAGTACTTC. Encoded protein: CASSRATGSETQYF.

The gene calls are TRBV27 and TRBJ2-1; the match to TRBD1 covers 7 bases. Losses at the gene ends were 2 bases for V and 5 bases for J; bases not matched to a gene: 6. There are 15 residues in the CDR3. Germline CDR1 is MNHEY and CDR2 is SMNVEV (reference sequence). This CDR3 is CASSLTRDRNNEQFF. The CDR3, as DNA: TGTGCCAGCAGTTTAACCCGGGACAGAAACAATGAGCAGTTCTTC.

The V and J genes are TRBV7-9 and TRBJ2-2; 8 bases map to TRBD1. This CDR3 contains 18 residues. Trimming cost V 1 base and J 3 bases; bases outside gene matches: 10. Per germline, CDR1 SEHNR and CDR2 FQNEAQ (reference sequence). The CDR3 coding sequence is TGTGCCAGCAGCTTAGGCTATGGGGGACAGGACTACACCGGGGAGCTGTTTTTT. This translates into CASSLGYGGQDYTGELFF.

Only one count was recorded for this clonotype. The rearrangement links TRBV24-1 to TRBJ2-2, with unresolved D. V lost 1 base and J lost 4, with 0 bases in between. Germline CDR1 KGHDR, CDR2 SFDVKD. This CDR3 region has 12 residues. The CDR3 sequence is CATSDFTGELFF. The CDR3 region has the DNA TGTGCCACCAGTGATTTCACCGGGGAGCTGTTTTTT.

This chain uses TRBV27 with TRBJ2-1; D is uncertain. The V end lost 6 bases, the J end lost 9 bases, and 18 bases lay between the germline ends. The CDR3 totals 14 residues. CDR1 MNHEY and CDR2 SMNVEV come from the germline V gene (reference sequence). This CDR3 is CASSPGESLGEQFF. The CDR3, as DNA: TGTGCCAGCAGCCCTGGGGAATCTTTGGGTGAGCAGTTCTTC.

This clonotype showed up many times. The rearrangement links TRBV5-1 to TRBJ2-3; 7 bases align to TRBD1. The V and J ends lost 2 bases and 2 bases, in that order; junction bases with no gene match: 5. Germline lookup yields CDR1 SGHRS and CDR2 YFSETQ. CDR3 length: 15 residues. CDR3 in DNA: TGCGCCAGCAGCTTAGGGGACAGTACCACAGATACGCAGTATTTT. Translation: CASSLGDSTTDTQYF.

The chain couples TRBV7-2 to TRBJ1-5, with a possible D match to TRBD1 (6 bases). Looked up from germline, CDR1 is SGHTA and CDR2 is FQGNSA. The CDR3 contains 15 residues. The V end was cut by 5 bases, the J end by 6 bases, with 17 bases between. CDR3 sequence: CASSAETGLSQPQHF. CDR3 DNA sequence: TGTGCCAGCAGCGCCGAAACAGGGCTAAGTCAGCCCCAGCATTTT. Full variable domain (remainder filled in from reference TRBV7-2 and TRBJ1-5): GAGVSQSPSNKVTEKGKDVELRCDPISGHTALYWYRQSLGQGLEFLIYFQGNSAPDKSGLPSDRFSAERTGGSVSTLTIQRTQQEDSAVYLCASSAETGLSQPQHFGDGTRLSIL.

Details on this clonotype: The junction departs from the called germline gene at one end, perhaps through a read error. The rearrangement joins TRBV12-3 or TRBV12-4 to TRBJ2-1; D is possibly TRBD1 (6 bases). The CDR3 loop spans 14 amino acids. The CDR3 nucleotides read TGTTCCAGCAGTTTACCACAGGGTAGGAATGAGCAGTTCTTC. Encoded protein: CSSSLPQGRNEQFF.

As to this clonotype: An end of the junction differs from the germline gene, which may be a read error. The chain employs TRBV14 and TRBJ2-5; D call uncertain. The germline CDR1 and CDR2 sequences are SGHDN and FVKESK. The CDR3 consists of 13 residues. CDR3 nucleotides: TGTGTCAGCAGCCAAGTCCTCCAAGAGACCCAGTACTTC. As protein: CVSSQVLQETQYF. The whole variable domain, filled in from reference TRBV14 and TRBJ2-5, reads EAGVTQFPSHSVIEKGQTVTLRCDPISGHDNLYWYRRVMGKEIKFLLHFVKESKQDESGMPNNRFLAERTGGTYSTLKVQPAELEDSGVYFCVSSQVLQETQYFGPGTRLLVL.

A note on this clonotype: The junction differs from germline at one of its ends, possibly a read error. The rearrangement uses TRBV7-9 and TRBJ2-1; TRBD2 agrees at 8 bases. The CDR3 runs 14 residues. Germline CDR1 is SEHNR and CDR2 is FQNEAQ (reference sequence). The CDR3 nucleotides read TGTGCCAGCAGCTTCGGGGGGGCTCGCAATGAACAGTTCTTC. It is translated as CASSFGGARNEQFF.

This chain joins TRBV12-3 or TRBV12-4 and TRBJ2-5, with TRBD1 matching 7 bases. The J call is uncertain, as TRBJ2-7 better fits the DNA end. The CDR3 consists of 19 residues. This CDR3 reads CASSLTVSPTGHAFHEQYF. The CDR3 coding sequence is TGTGCCAGCAGTCTTACCGTCTCTCCGACAGGGCACGCCTTTCACGAGCAGTACTTC.

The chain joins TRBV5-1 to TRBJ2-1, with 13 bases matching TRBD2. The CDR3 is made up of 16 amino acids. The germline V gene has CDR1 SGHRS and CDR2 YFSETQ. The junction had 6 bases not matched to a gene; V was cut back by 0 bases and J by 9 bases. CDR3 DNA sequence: TGCGCCAGCAGCTTGGTTACTAGCGGGAGGGCAGGTGAGCAGTTCTTC. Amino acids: CASSLVTSGRAGEQFF.